This TCR beta chain is from a study of blood T cells in healthy people across ages. In the study overall: In model experiments, template switching was able to capture about one barcoded beta molecule for every two T cells that were present.

A word on this clonotype: Its antigen is as yet unknown.

Combining a sample-barcoded 5' primer with a J-beta primer mix, a second PCR ran for roughly 7 to 12 cycles. Each cDNA molecule was tagged by a template-switch adaptor with 12 random nucleotides. TCRdb passed the 5' RACE reads through MiXCR, listing each CDR3 protein once. Among hundreds of thousands of distinct CDR3 sequences, 45% to 50% were seen once, and the ten largest hold roughly 34%. The sample, 9 to 10 milliliters of peripheral blood, was drawn from each donor. Findings and limits, study-wide: Long-lived donors had more naive CD4+ cells and higher diversity than aged donors.

In germline, CDR1 is KGHSH, CDR2 LQKENI. Trimming took 2 bases from V and 11 from J, leaving 21 bases between them. This CDR3 spans 15 amino acids. The sample was blood. The receptor was derived from a woman aged 55-70 years in good health. The gene calls are TRBV18 and TRBJ2-5; possibly TRBD2 for D (5 bases). The CDR3 sequence is CASSPGWGVQNEQYF. The DNA of the CDR3 is TGTGCCAGCTCACCAGGTTGGGGAGTCCAGAATGAGCAGTACTTC.